The sequence of this T cell receptor (beta chain) was determined in a study of blood T cell repertoires in COVID-19. Study details: Acute-phase and convalescent COVID-19 samples originated in the United States, Italy and Spain.

The CDR3 spans 15 residues. The V gene's germline CDR1 is MNHEY and CDR2 SVGAGI. V gave up 6 bases and J gave up 4 bases, with 15 bases separating them. The protocol was immunoSEQ multiplex PCR, while the TCRdb copy is restricted to in-frame clones and leaves out a portion. The table lists 250,000 or so clones, almost 85% of them singletons. The gene calls are TRBV6-5 and TRBJ2-2; weak D call: TRBD2 (5 bases). Specimen: peripheral blood. The source of this sequence is a man between 50 and 59 years old with acute or convalescent COVID-19. CDR3 loop: CASSPIVRGTGELFF. The CDR3 DNA reads as TGTGCCAGCAGCCCGATCGTTCGGGGCACCGGGGAGCTGTTTTTT.